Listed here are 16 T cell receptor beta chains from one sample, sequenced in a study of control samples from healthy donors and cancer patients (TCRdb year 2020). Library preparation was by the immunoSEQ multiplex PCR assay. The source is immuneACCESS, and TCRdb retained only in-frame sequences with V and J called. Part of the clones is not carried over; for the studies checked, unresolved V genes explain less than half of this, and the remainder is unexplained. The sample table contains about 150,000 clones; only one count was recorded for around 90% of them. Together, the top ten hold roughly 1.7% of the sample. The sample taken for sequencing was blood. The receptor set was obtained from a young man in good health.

The CDR3 DNA follows: TGTGCCAGCAGCCAAGGTGGGGACGAAGCCCAAGAGACCCAGTACTTC. This sequence encodes CASSQGGDEAQETQYF. The rearrangement joins TRBV3-1 (or the pseudogene TRBV3-2) to TRBJ2-5; D assignment may be TRBD1 or TRBD2 (5 bases each). The CDR3 has 16 amino acids. Trimming stripped 1 base from V and 1 base from J, with 13 bases between. Per the germline V gene, CDR1 is LGHDT and CDR2 is YNNKEL (reference sequence).

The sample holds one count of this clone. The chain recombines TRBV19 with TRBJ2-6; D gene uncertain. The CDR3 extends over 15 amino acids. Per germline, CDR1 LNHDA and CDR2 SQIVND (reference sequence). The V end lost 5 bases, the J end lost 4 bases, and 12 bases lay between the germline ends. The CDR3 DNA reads TGTGCCAGTAGTCCCGATTCTGTAGGGGCCAACGTCCTGACTTTC. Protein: CASSPDSVGANVLTF.

The CDR3 protein is CASSLVSGGNYEQYF. In nucleotides, the CDR3 is TGTGCCAGCAGCTTAGTTTCGGGGGGGAATTACGAGCAGTACTTC. The chain recombines TRBV11-2 with TRBJ2-7, with 8 bases that match TRBD2. The CDR3 sequence is 15 residues long. Trimming at V came to 1 base and at J to 4 bases, leaving 6 bases not matched to a gene. The V gene's germline CDR1 is SGHAT and CDR2 FQNNGV.

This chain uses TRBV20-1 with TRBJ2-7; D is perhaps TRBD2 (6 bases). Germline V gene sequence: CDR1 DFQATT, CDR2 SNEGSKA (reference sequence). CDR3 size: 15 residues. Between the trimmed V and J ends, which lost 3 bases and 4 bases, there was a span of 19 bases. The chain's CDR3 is CSASLVRAGGYEQYF. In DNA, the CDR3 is TGCAGTGCTAGTCTAGTCCGGGCCGGGGGATACGAGCAGTACTTC.

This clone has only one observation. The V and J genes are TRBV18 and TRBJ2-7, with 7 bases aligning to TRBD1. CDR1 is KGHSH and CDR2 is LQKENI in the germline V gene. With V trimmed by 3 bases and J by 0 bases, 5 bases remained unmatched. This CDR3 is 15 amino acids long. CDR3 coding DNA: TGTGCCAGCTCACCGGACAGGCAAAGCTCCTACGAGCAGTACTTC. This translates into CASSPDRQSSYEQYF.

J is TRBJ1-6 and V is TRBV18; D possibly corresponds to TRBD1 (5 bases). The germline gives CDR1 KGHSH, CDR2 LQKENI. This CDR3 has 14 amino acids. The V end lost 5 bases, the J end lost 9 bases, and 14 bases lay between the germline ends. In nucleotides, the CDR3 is TGTGCCAGCTCATCACAGGAAGGAGGTTCACCCCTCCACTTT. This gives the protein CASSSQEGGSPLHF.

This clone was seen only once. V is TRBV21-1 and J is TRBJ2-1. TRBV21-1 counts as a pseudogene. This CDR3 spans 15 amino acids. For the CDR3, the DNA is TGTGCCAGCAGGGGGCGGGCGAGCTCCTACAATGAGCAGTTCTTC. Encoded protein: CASRGRASSYNEQFF.

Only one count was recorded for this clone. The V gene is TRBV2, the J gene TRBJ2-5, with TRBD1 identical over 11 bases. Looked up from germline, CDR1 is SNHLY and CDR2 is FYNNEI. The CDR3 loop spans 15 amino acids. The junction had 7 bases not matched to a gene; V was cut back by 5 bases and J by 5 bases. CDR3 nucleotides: TGTGCCAGCAGTCAAAGGACAGGGGGCAGGGAGACCCAGTACTTC. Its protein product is CASSQRTGGRETQYF.

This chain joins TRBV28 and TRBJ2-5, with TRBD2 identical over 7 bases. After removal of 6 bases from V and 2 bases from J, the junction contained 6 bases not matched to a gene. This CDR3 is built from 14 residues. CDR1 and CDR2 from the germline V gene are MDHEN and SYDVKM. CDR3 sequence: CASSRLAVQETQYF. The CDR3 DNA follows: TGTGCCAGCAGCCGCCTAGCGGTGCAAGAGACCCAGTACTTC. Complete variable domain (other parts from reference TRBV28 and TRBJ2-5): DVKVTQSSRYLVKRTGEKVFLECVQDMDHENMFWYRQDPGLGLRLIYFSYDVKMKEKGDIPEGYSVSREKKERFSLILESASTNQTSMYLCASSRLAVQETQYFGPGTRLLVL.

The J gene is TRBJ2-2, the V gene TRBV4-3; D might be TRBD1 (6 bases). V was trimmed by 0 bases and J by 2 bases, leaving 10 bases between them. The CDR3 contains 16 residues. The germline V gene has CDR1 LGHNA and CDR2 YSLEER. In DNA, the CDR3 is TGCGCCAGCAGCCAAGATAAACAGGGAAACACCGGGGAGCTGTTTTTT. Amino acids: CASSQDKQGNTGELFF.

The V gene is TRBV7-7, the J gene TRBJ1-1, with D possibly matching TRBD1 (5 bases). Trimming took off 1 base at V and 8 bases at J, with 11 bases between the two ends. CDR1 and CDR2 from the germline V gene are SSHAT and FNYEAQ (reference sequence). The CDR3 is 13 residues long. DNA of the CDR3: TGTGCCAGCAGCTTAGGGCCTGACAGAGAAGCTTTCTTT. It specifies CASSLGPDREAFF.

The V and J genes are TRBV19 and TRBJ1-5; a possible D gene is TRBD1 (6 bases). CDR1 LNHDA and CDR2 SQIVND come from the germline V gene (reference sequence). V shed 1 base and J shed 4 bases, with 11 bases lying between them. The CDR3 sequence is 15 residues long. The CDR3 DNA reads TGTGCCAGTAGTATAGCCGGACAGATTAATCAGCCCCAGCATTTT. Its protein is CASSIAGQINQPQHF. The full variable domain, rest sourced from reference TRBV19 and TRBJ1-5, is DGGITQSPKYLFRKEGQNVTLSCEQNLNHDAMYWYRQDPGQGLRLIYYSQIVNDFQKGDIAEGYSVSREKKESFPLTVTSAQKNPTAFYLCASSIAGQINQPQHFGDGTRLSIL.

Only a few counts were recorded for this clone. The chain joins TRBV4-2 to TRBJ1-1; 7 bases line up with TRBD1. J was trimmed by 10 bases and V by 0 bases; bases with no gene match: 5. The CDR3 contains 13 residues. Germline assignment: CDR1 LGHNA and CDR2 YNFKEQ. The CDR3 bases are TGTGCCAGCAGCCAAGAAAGACAGGGTTCAGCTTTCTTT. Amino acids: CASSQERQGSAFF.

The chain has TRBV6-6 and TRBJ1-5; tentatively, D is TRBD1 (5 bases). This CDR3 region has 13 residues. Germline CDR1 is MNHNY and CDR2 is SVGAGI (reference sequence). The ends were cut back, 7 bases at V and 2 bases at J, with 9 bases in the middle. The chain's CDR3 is CASKGGGNQPQHF. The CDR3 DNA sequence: TGTGCCAGCAAAGGAGGGGGCAATCAGCCCCAGCATTTT.

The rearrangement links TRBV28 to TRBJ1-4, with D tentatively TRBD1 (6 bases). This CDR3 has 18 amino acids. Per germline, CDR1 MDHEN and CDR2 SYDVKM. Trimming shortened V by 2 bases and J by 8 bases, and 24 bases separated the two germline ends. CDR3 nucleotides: TGTGCCAGCAGTTTACATCCGGATTCAGACAGGTTCGGCGAAAAACTGTTTTTT. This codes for CASSLHPDSDRFGEKLFF. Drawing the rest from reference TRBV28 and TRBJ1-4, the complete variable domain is DVKVTQSSRYLVKRTGEKVFLECVQDMDHENMFWYRQDPGLGLRLIYFSYDVKMKEKGDIPEGYSVSREKKERFSLILESASTNQTSMYLCASSLHPDSDRFGEKLFFGSGTQLSVL.

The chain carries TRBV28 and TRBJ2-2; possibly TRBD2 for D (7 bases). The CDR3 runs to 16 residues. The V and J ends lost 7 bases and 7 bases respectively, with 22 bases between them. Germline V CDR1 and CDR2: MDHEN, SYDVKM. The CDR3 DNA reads TGTGCCAGCACCCCTTCGGGGGGAAGGGGGGTCGGGGAGCTGTTTTTT. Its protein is CASTPSGGRGVGELFF. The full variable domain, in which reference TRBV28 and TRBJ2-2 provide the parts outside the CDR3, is DVKVTQSSRYLVKRTGEKVFLECVQDMDHENMFWYRQDPGLGLRLIYFSYDVKMKEKGDIPEGYSVSREKKERFSLILESASTNQTSMYLCASTPSGGRGVGELFFGEGSRLTVL.